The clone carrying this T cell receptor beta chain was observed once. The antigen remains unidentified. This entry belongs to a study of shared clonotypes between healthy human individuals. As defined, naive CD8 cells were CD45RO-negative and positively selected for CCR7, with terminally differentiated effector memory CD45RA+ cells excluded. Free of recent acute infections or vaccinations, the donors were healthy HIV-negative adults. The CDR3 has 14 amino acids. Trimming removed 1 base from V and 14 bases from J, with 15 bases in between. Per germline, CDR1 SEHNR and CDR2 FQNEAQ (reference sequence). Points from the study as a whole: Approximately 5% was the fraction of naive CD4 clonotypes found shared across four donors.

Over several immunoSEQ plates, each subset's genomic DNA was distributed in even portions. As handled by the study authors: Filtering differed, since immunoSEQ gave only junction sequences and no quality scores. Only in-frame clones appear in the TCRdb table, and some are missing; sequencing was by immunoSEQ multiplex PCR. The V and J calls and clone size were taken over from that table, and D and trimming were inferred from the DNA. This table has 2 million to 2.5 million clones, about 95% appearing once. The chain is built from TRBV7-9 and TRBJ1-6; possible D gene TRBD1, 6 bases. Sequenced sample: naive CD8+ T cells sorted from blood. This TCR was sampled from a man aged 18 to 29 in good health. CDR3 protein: CASSLEGGRSTLHF. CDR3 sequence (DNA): TGTGCCAGCAGCTTAGAGGGGGGACGAAGCACCCTCCACTTT.